Below, 2 T cell receptor beta chains from the same sample are listed, as sequenced in a study of shared clonotypes between healthy human individuals. Profiling relied on immunoSEQ multiplex PCR, and the TCRdb table lists in-frame clones only, not all of them. The repertoire includes millions of clones, about 92% of them detected once, and around 0.14% sits in the top ten. Sequenced: naive CD4+ T cells sorted from blood. Subset described: CD45RA+ positively selected. The receptor source for this set is a man in his late teens or twenties in good health.

The chain uses TRBV28 and TRBJ2-1; D possibly uses TRBD1 or TRBD2 (6 bases each). Germline V gene data show CDR1 as MDHEN and CDR2 as SYDVKM. This CDR3 region has 13 residues. Trimming took 5 bases from V and 7 from J, leaving 12 bases between them. DNA for the CDR3: TGTGCCAGCAGTCCAAGAGGGGGGAATGAGCAGTTCTTC. Translation: CASSPRGGNEQFF.

On this clone itself: At the DNA level, this CDR3 is encoded by other sequences in the same sample as well. V and J are TRBV28 and TRBJ1-5; no clear D gene. Deletions cut 6 bases from V and 4 bases from J, with 13 bases between. CDR1 and CDR2 from the germline V gene are MDHEN and SYDVKM. The length of the CDR3 is 14 residues. The CDR3 is CASSEPAANQPQHF. The CDR3 DNA is TGTGCCAGCAGCGAGCCGGCAGCTAATCAGCCCCAGCATTTT. Filled out from reference TRBV28 and TRBJ1-5, the complete variable domain reads DVKVTQSSRYLVKRTGEKVFLECVQDMDHENMFWYRQDPGLGLRLIYFSYDVKMKEKGDIPEGYSVSREKKERFSLILESASTNQTSMYLCASSEPAANQPQHFGDGTRLSIL.